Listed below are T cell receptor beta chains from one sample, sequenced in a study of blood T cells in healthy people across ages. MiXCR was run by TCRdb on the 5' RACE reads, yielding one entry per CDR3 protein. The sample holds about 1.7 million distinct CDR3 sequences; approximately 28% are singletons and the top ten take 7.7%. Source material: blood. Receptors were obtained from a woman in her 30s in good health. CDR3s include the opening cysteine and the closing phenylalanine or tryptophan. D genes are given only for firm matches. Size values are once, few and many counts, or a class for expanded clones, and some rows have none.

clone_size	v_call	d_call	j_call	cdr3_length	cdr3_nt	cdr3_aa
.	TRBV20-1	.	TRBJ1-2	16	TGCAGTGCCAAAAAGAACCTTGCGGTCTTTGGCTATGGCTACACCTTC	CSAKKNLAVFGYGYTF
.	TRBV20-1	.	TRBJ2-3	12	TGCAGTGCAAGCGACAACACAGATACGCAGTATTTT	CSASDNTDTQYF
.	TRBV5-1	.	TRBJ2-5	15	TGCGCCAGCAGCCATGGAAAGGGGCCTGGGGAGACCCAGTACTTC	CASSHGKGPGETQYF
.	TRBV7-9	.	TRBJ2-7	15	TGTGCCAGCAGCTTCCTGGACGGCTCCTACAATGAGCAGTACTTC	CASSFLDGSYNEQYF
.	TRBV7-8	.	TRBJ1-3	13	TGTGCCAGCAGGGCCCAGGCGGGAAACACCATATATTTT	CASRAQAGNTIYF
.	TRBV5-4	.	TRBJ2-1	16	TGTGCCAGCAGCTGGGTAACAGGAGGACGCTACAATGAGCAGTTCTTC	CASSWVTGGRYNEQFF
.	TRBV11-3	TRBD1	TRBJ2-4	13	TGTGCCAGCAGCACAGGACAGGGTAACATTCAGTACTTC	CASSTGQGNIQYF
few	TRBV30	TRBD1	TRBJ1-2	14	TGTGCCTGGAGTGTTCCAGGGGGCTTCGATGGCTACACCTTC	CAWSVPGGFDGYTF
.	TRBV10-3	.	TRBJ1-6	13	TGTGCCATCAGTGAGAACTATAATTCACCCCTCCACTTT	CAISENYNSPLHF
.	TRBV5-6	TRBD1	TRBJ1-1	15	TGTGCCAGCAGCTCCCTGGACAGGGCAATAGCTGAAGCTTTCTTT	CASSSLDRAIAEAFF
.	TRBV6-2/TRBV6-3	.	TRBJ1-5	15	TGTGCCAGCAGCAGAACAGGGATGAGCAATCAGCCCCAGCATTTT	CASSRTGMSNQPQHF
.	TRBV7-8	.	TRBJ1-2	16	TGTGCCAGCAGCTCAAGGACCGGGACGGTGGGCCATGGCTACACCTTC	CASSSRTGTVGHGYTF
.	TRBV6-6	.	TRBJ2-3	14	TGTGCCAGCAGTAAGGACAGAGGGGCAGATACGCAGTATTTT	CASSKDRGADTQYF
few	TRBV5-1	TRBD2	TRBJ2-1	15	TGCGCCAGCAGCTTGCGGGGGGGGCCCAGCAATGAGCAGTTCTTC	CASSLRGGPSNEQFF
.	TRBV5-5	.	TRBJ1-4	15	TGTGCCAGCAGCTTGGAGCCTGCAACTAATGAAAAACTGTTTTTT	CASSLEPATNEKLFF
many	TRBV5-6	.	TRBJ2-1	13	TGTGCCAGCAGCCACATGACTGACAATGAGCAGTTCTTC	CASSHMTDNEQFF
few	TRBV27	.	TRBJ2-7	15	TGTGCCAGCAGTTTAAGGGGCTACTACTACTACGAGCAGTACTTC	CASSLRGYYYYEQYF
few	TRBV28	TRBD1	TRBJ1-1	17	TGTGCCAGCAGTCCCCTACACGGGACAGGGCTACGCACTGAAGCTTTCTTT	CASSPLHGTGLRTEAFF
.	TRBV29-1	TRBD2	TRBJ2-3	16	TGCAGCGTTGATGGGCTAGCGGGGGGGCTGGTAGATACGCAGTATTTT	CSVDGLAGGLVDTQYF
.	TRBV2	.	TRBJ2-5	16	TGTGCCAGCAGTATCCAAGGGAGCGGCCTCGGGGAGACCCAGTACTTC	CASSIQGSGLGETQYF
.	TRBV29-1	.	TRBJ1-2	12	TGCAGCGTCCTGGGCAGCGGCGGTGGCTACACCTTC	CSVLGSGGGYTF
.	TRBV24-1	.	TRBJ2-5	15	TGTGCCACCAGTGATTTTTTGCAGGTAGAAGAGACCCAGTACTTC	CATSDFLQVEETQYF
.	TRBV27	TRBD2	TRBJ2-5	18	TGTGCCAGCACCGACGGTGGTAGCGGGGGGTCAGGGGTAGAGACCCAGTACTTC	CASTDGGSGGSGVETQYF